A single sample is the source of the 13 T cell receptor beta chains below, sequenced in a study of response to subunit inactivated influenza vaccine. TCRdb itself ran the RT-PCR reads through MiXCR, one entry per CDR3 protein. The profile shows around 540,000 distinct CDR3 sequences, 10% to 15% of them singletons. This sample comprised PBMCs from blood, obtained on the day of vaccination. The receptors shown here come from a man aged 45-65 years who received an inactivated influenza vaccine.

This clonotype was found a few times. The V call is TRBV27, the J call TRBJ2-1; D not certain. Germline V gives CDR1 MNHEY, CDR2 SMNVEV (reference sequence). With 6 bases removed from V and 4 bases from J, the gap between germline ends came to 7 bases. The CDR3 sequence is 12 residues long. CDR3 sequence reads: CASRDPYNEQFF. The CDR3 DNA sequence: TGTGCCAGCAGGGACCCATACAATGAGCAGTTCTTC.

The chain links TRBV5-1 to TRBJ2-7; 12 bases fit TRBD2. Germline V gene lookup returns CDR1 SGHRS and CDR2 YFSETQ. CDR3 length: 16 amino acids. V was pared by 3 bases and J by 2 bases, with 6 bases of the junction left unmatched. CDR3: CASSSARLAGAYEQYF. CDR3 DNA: TGCGCCAGCAGCTCAGCGAGACTAGCGGGAGCCTACGAGCAGTACTTC.

Only a few counts were recorded for this clonotype. The chain uses TRBV5-1 and TRBJ2-7; 9 nucleotides agree with TRBD1. Germline V gene data show CDR1 as SGHRS and CDR2 as YFSETQ. The CDR3 contains 15 residues. V was clipped by 6 bases and J by 5 bases; unmatched bases: 12. As DNA, the CDR3 is TGCGCCAGCAAGAGGGAAAACAGGGGGCCAAACGAGCAGTACTTC. Protein sequence: CASKRENRGPNEQYF. Full variable domain (remainder filled in from reference TRBV5-1 and TRBJ2-7): KAGVTQTPRYLIKTRGQQVTLSCSPISGHRSVSWYQQTPGQGLQFLFEYFSETQRNKGNFPGRFSGRQFSNSRSEMNVSTLELGDSALYLCASKRENRGPNEQYFGPGTRLTVT.

In this sample, this clonotype turned up a few times. J is TRBJ1-5 and V is TRBV6-1; 10 bases line up with TRBD1. The CDR3 consists of 17 residues. V shed 5 bases, J shed 0 bases, and the junction held 7 bases outside the gene matches. In germline, CDR1 is MNHNS, CDR2 SASEGT. CDR3 in DNA: TGTGCCAGCAGTCCCACCGGGACAGGGGATAGCAATCAGCCCCAGCATTTT. Protein product: CASSPTGTGDSNQPQHF.

This chain connects TRBV20-1 to TRBJ2-3; D is perhaps TRBD2 (6 bases). The germline CDR1 and CDR2 sequences are DFQATT and SNEGSKA (reference sequence). V was trimmed by 3 bases and J by 2 bases, leaving 24 bases between them. The CDR3 is made up of 18 amino acids. DNA of the CDR3: TGCAGTGCTAGTCACCCCCCCACAACGGGAGAAGTCACAGATACGCAGTATTTT. Its translation: CSASHPPTTGEVTDTQYF.

The chain recombines TRBV11-1 with TRBJ2-1; 12 bases align to TRBD1. The ends lost 6 bases at V and 8 bases at J; junction bases unmatched: 8. The CDR3 totals 15 residues. Germline V gene lookup returns CDR1 SGHAT and CDR2 FQDESV (reference sequence). CDR3 loop: CASRPLGTGGDEQFF. As DNA, the CDR3 is TGTGCCAGCAGACCACTGGGGACAGGGGGCGATGAGCAGTTCTTC.

This clonotype was seen only a few times. V and J are TRBV4-1 and TRBJ2-7; no clear D gene. From germline, CDR1 is MGHRA and CDR2 YSYEKL. The CDR3 is 14 amino acids. The V end was cut by 0 bases, the J end by 4 bases, with 10 bases between. The CDR3 protein is CASSQDQTKYEQYF. Here the CDR3 DNA reads TGCGCCAGCAGCCAAGATCAGACGAAGTACGAGCAGTACTTC.

This clonotype has more than one count but fewer than ten. The V and J genes are TRBV7-2 and TRBJ2-7; perhaps TRBD2 as D (5 bases). V lost 6 bases and J 3 bases, leaving 15 bases between the germline ends. CDR3 length equals 14 residues. Germline lookup yields CDR1 SGHTA and CDR2 FQGNSA. The CDR3 region is CASSSFGIYYEQYF. As DNA, the CDR3 is TGTGCCAGCAGTTCTTTCGGGATCTACTACGAGCAGTACTTC.

The V call is TRBV7-8, the J call TRBJ2-4, with TRBD2 as a possible D gene (6 bases). Trimming removed 1 base at V and 0 bases at J, with 10 bases between. CDR1 and CDR2 from the germline V gene are SGHVS and FQNEAQ. The CDR3 has 16 residues. Here the CDR3 reads CASSLEASVAKNIQYF. For the CDR3, the DNA is TGTGCCAGCAGCTTAGAAGCTAGCGTAGCCAAAAACATTCAGTACTTC.

Many counts were recorded for this clonotype. This chain joins TRBV6-2 or TRBV6-3 and TRBJ2-1; D is unclear. Germline V lookup: CDR1 MNHEY, CDR2 SVGEGT. This CDR3 comprises 11 residues. V lost 2 bases and J lost 12, with 8 bases in between. The CDR3 region is CASSYGVGQFF. DNA of the CDR3: TGTGCCAGCAGTTACGGGGTGGGGCAGTTCTTC.

This clonotype was counted at least ten times. The chain joins TRBV10-3 to TRBJ2-1; 11 bases fit TRBD2. V dropped 2 bases and J dropped 5; count of bases not matched to a gene: 5. This CDR3 comprises 16 residues. The V gene's germline CDR1 is ENHRY and CDR2 SYGVKD. CDR3 bases: TGTGCCATCAGTGAGACGACTAGCGGGACCGACAATGAGCAGTTCTTC. Its protein is CAISETTSGTDNEQFF.

This clonotype was recorded a few times. The junction does not match germline at one end; this may be a read error. This chain links TRBV20-1 with TRBJ1-2; D may be TRBD1 (5 bases). The germline CDR1 and CDR2 sequences are DFQATT and SNEGSKA (reference sequence). The length of the CDR3 is 9 residues. CDR3 residues: CSATPGLVF. The CDR3 bases are TGCAGTGCAACACCGGGACTCGTTTTC.

This chain joins TRBV28 and TRBJ2-2; D might be TRBD1 (5 bases). The CDR3 spans 15 residues. CDR1 and CDR2 from the germline V gene are MDHEN and SYDVKM. V lost 6 bases to trimming and J lost 4 bases, with 15 bases between them. CDR3 nucleotide sequence: TGTGCCAGCAGAACCTCCTCAAGGGGCACCGGGGAGCTGTTTTTT. It specifies CASRTSSRGTGELFF.